This passage covers 19 T cell receptor beta chains from one sample sequenced in a study of blood T cell repertoires in COVID-19. TCRdb keeps only in-frame clones here, not all; method: immunoSEQ multiplex PCR. In the table there are 65,000 to 85,000 clones, roughly 77% of which are singletons. Sequenced sample: peripheral blood. The origin of the receptors is a man in his fifties or sixties with active or convalescent COVID-19.

The chain links TRBV19 to TRBJ2-1, with a tentative D call TRBD2 (7 bases). The V end was cut by 3 bases, the J end by 5 bases, with 14 bases between. This CDR3 has 15 amino acids. Per the germline V gene, CDR1 is LNHDA and CDR2 is SQIVND (reference sequence). The CDR3 coding sequence is TGTGCCAGTAGTATGAGGCGGGGGACAAACAATGAGCAGTTCTTC. This translates into CASSMRRGTNNEQFF.

The J gene is TRBJ2-5, the V gene TRBV5-1, with a tentative D call TRBD1 (6 bases). The V and J ends lost 0 bases and 2 bases respectively, with 11 bases between them. The germline V gene encodes CDR1 SGHRS and CDR2 YFSETQ. This CDR3 is 15 amino acids long. CDR3 protein: CASSLGADRQETQYF. The DNA for the CDR3 is TGCGCCAGCAGCTTGGGGGCTGACAGGCAAGAGACCCAGTACTTC.

The rearrangement joins TRBV7-8 to TRBJ2-7, with a possible D match to TRBD2 (5 bases). V was trimmed by 0 bases and J by 7 bases, leaving 10 bases between them. Germline CDR1 SGHVS, CDR2 FQNEAQ. There are 13 residues in the CDR3. DNA of the CDR3: TGTGCCAGCAGCTTAGCCGCGGGCCTGGAGCAGTACTTC. Its protein is CASSLAAGLEQYF.

The DNA of the CDR3 is TGCGCCAGCAGCTCCCTTTTCGGTGAAAAACTGTTTTTT. Translating gives CASSSLFGEKLFF. V usage is TRBV5-1 and J usage is TRBJ1-4; D not resolved. Trimming shortened V by 3 bases and J by 7 bases, and 10 bases separated the two germline ends. Germline CDR1 and CDR2: SGHRS and YFSETQ. The length of the CDR3 is 13 residues. Full variable domain (outside the CDR3, taken from reference TRBV5-1 and TRBJ1-4): KAGVTQTPRYLIKTRGQQVTLSCSPISGHRSVSWYQQTPGQGLQFLFEYFSETQRNKGNFPGRFSGRQFSNSRSEMNVSTLELGDSALYLCASSSLFGEKLFFGSGTQLSVL.

The V gene is TRBV7-3, the J gene TRBJ2-1; the match to TRBD2 covers 9 bases. Germline CDR1 and CDR2: SGHTA and FQGTGA. The CDR3 runs to 17 residues. V lost 6 bases to trimming and J lost 7 bases; unmatched junction nucleotides: 16. CDR3 protein: CASSPRPGLAGQNEQFF. In nucleotides, the CDR3 is TGTGCCAGCAGTCCTCGACCGGGACTAGCCGGTCAGAATGAGCAGTTCTTC.

The gene calls are TRBV1 and TRBJ2-5; no DNA check was done on the table's D call, TRBD1. TRBV1 is a listed pseudogene. The CDR3 consists of 16 residues. CDR3 protein: CTSSRDDRPGQETQYF. Written as DNA, the CDR3 is TGCACCAGCAGCCGAGACGACAGGCCGGGGCAAGAGACCCAGTACTTC.

V is TRBV18 and J is TRBJ1-1; a weak D match, TRBD1 (5 bases). Germline V gene lookup returns CDR1 KGHSH and CDR2 LQKENI. V lost 6 bases and J 8 bases, leaving 22 bases between the germline ends. This CDR3 spans 15 amino acids. The chain's CDR3 is CASSQETAPPREAFF. For the CDR3, the DNA is TGTGCCAGCTCCCAAGAGACAGCCCCTCCGAGAGAAGCTTTCTTT.

The CDR3 DNA reads TGTGCCAGCAGCGTAACTACGTTGGGGGGGGACGGTACAGATACGCAGTATTTT. Its protein product is CASSVTTLGGDGTDTQYF. J is TRBJ2-3 and V is TRBV6-2 or TRBV6-3; 7 bases map to TRBD2. J was trimmed by 3 bases and V by 6 bases; bases with no gene match: 18. The length of the CDR3 is 18 residues. CDR1 and CDR2 from the germline V gene are MNHEY and SVGEGT.

The chain recombines TRBV6-6 with TRBJ1-2; D is perhaps TRBD1 (6 bases). This CDR3 is 14 amino acids long. Deletions cut 6 bases from V and 3 bases from J, with 14 bases between. Per the germline V gene, CDR1 is MNHNY and CDR2 is SVGAGI (reference sequence). Written as DNA, the CDR3 is TGTGCCAGCAGAGTAGGCAGGGGAGACTATGGCTACACCTTC. Translated: CASRVGRGDYGYTF.

The chain joins TRBV5-1 to TRBJ2-3; D might be TRBD2 (5 bases). V was pared by 0 bases and J by 6 bases, with 8 bases between. The length of the CDR3 is 13 residues. CDR1 SGHRS and CDR2 YFSETQ come from the germline V gene. CDR3: CASSLVRDDTQYF. The CDR3 bases are TGCGCCAGCAGCTTGGTCCGGGATGATACGCAGTATTTT.

This clone was seen just once. The chain joins TRBV7-2 to TRBJ1-1; the D is unclear. Germline CDR1 reads SGHTA; CDR2 reads FQGNSA. This CDR3 has 13 amino acids. Trimming shortened V by 2 bases and J by 11 bases, and 15 bases separated the two germline ends. The CDR3 region is CASSLYSPLGAFF. As DNA, the CDR3 is TGTGCCAGCAGCTTATACAGCCCACTTGGGGCTTTCTTT. Full variable domain (missing parts from reference TRBV7-2 and TRBJ1-1): GAGVSQSPSNKVTEKGKDVELRCDPISGHTALYWYRQSLGQGLEFLIYFQGNSAPDKSGLPSDRFSAERTGGSVSTLTIQRTQQEDSAVYLCASSLYSPLGAFFGQGTRLTVV.

The chain uses TRBV23-1 and TRBJ1-1; tentatively, D is TRBD1 (6 bases). TRBV23-1 is reported as an ORF; its role is uncertain. V lost 10 bases and J 2 bases, leaving 20 bases between the germline ends. The CDR3 is made up of 15 amino acids. CDR3 in amino acids: CAIPPRGNPNTEAFF. The CDR3 DNA reads TGCGCCATCCCCCCGAGGGGGAATCCCAACACTGAAGCTTTCTTT.

In the case of this clone: One junction end disagrees with the germline gene, perhaps due to a read error. This chain joins TRBV7-7 and TRBJ1-1, with a tentative D call TRBD1 (5 bases). Germline values: CDR1 SSHAT, CDR2 FNYEAQ (reference sequence). The CDR3 loop spans 13 amino acids. Here the CDR3 DNA reads TGTGCTAGCAGCTTAGACAGAAACACTGAAGCTTTCTTT. It is translated as CASSLDRNTEAFF.

In its sample, this clone was seen a few times. V is TRBV12-3 or TRBV12-4 and J is TRBJ1-4; a weak D match, TRBD1 (5 bases). The CDR3 is 10 amino acids. V gave up 10 bases and J gave up 13 bases, with 13 bases separating them. The CDR3 reads CATKGARLFF. The CDR3 DNA reads TGTGCCACCAAAGGGGCTAGACTGTTTTTT.

V usage is TRBV7-6 and J usage is TRBJ1-5; no firm D call. Trimming took off 5 bases at V and 2 bases at J, with 13 bases between the two ends. The CDR3 has 15 residues. The germline CDR1 and CDR2 sequences are SGHVS and FNYEAQ. CDR3: CASSAGRDGNQPQHF. The CDR3, as DNA: TGTGCCAGCAGCGCGGGCCGTGATGGCAATCAGCCCCAGCATTTT.

The chain uses TRBV5-6 and TRBJ1-4; TRBD1 aligns across 8 bases. The CDR3 totals 14 residues. Looked up from germline, CDR1 is SGHDT and CDR2 is YYEEEE. V was pared by 4 bases and J by 2 bases, with 1 base of the junction left unmatched. The CDR3 DNA reads as TGTGCCAGCAGCCGACAGGGGACTAATGAAAAACTGTTTTTT. This translates into CASSRQGTNEKLFF.

This sequence joins TRBV18 and TRBJ2-5, with a possible D match to TRBD1 (5 bases). V gave up 2 bases and J gave up 2 bases, with 9 bases separating them. Germline V lookup: CDR1 KGHSH, CDR2 LQKENI. This CDR3 spans 14 amino acids. The CDR3 reads CASSPRAGQETQYF. In DNA form, the CDR3 reads TGTGCCAGCTCACCAAGGGCAGGGCAAGAGACCCAGTACTTC.

The genes are TRBV10-2 and TRBJ2-1; D may be TRBD2 (6 bases). The V gene's germline CDR1 is WSHSY and CDR2 SAAADI. There are 12 residues in the CDR3. Trimming took off 4 bases at V and 10 bases at J, with 11 bases between the two ends. CDR3 sequence (DNA): TGCGCCAGCAGTGGTAGCGGACTGGAGCAGTTCTTC. This sequence encodes CASSGSGLEQFF.

The chain combines TRBV3-1 (or the pseudogene TRBV3-2) with TRBJ2-5, with 7 bases fitting TRBD2. Germline V gene sequence: CDR1 LGHDT, CDR2 YNNKEL (reference sequence). This CDR3 contains 16 residues. The V segment lost 2 bases and the J segment 5 bases; nucleotides outside the gene matches: 11. The CDR3 loop reads CASSQSPPGGRETQYF. The CDR3 region has the DNA TGTGCCAGCAGCCAATCTCCCCCGGGGGGAAGGGAGACCCAGTACTTC.